This TCR beta chain stems from a study of T cells in localized non-small cell lung cancer. V was cut by 3 bases and J by 4 bases, with 19 bases left in between. In germline, CDR1 is SGHRS, CDR2 YFSETQ. This CDR3 contains 16 residues. This clone was counted between two and nine times. Assay used: immunoSEQ multiplex PCR; TCRdb lists only in-frame clones, some missing. Of 70,000 to 75,000 clones listed, about 81% are singletons. This TCR was recovered from a female donor at least 60 years old with stage I lung adenocarcinoma. The input for sequencing was peripheral blood, taken before any cancer treatment. J is TRBJ1-1 and V is TRBV5-1; D ambiguous. The CDR3 coding sequence is TGCGCCAGCAGCTCACTATCGGGAGTTCTGGGCACTGAAGCTTTCTTT. Protein sequence: CASSSLSGVLGTEAFF. The entire variable domain, with the rest obtained from reference TRBV5-1 and TRBJ1-1, is as follows: KAGVTQTPRYLIKTRGQQVTLSCSPISGHRSVSWYQQTPGQGLQFLFEYFSETQRNKGNFPGRFSGRQFSNSRSEMNVSTLELGDSALYLCASSSLSGVLGTEAFFGQGTRLTVV.